These 6 T cell receptor beta chains originate from one sample sequenced in a study of technical replicates of blood from four donors. Measured with immunoSEQ multiplex PCR; TCRdb has only the in-frame clones, and not every one. The table shows approximately 100,000 clones, with 96% occurring only once. Specimen: T cells isolated from PBMCs. The receptors originated from a human donor in good health.

The gene calls are TRBV5-6 and TRBJ1-2; D ambiguous. Deletions cut 6 bases from V and 2 bases from J, with 14 bases between. Looked up from germline, CDR1 is SGHDT and CDR2 is YYEEEE. The CDR3 is 14 amino acids. CDR3 sequence reads: CASTSLTGNYGYTF. The CDR3 DNA follows: TGTGCCAGCACCAGTTTGACGGGAAACTATGGCTACACCTTC.

The V gene is TRBV11-2, the J gene TRBJ2-7, with 7 bases aligning to TRBD2. CDR1 is SGHAT and CDR2 is FQNNGV in the germline V gene. There are 14 residues in the CDR3. The trim removed 2 bases at V and 0 bases at J, leaving 1 base unmatched. DNA for the CDR3: TGTGCCAGCAGCTTATCGGGGGGCTCCTACGAGCAGTACTTC. Protein: CASSLSGGSYEQYF.

The chain has TRBV5-1 and TRBJ2-7; D is possibly TRBD1 (5 bases). V lost 0 bases and J 3 bases, leaving 10 bases between the germline ends. The CDR3 loop spans 14 amino acids. Per the germline V gene, CDR1 is SGHRS and CDR2 is YFSETQ. CDR3 residues: CASSLGVRDYEQYF. CDR3 bases: TGCGCCAGCAGCTTGGGGGTCAGGGACTACGAGCAGTACTTC.

The chain couples TRBV10-3 to TRBJ2-2, with 10 bases that match TRBD1. The V gene end was trimmed by 6 bases and the J gene end by 7 bases; junction bases not matched to a gene: 8. The CDR3 is 15 residues long. The germline V gene has CDR1 ENHRY and CDR2 SYGVKD. For the CDR3, the DNA is TGTGCCATCAGCATGGGACAGGGGTACCACGGGGAGCTGTTTTTT. Amino acids: CAISMGQGYHGELFF.

The V call is TRBV19, the J call TRBJ2-1; the match to TRBD1 covers 10 bases. The CDR3 spans 15 residues. Trimming took 4 bases from V and 9 from J; bases not matched to a gene: 9. Germline CDR1 is LNHDA and CDR2 is SQIVND (reference sequence). The CDR3 DNA follows: TGTGCCAGTAGTACAAGGGACAGGGGCGGAGGTGAGCAGTTCTTC. This sequence encodes CASSTRDRGGGEQFF.

The J gene is TRBJ1-2, the V gene TRBV5-8, with 10 nucleotides matching TRBD1. The CDR3 has 15 amino acids. Per the germline V gene, CDR1 is SGHTS and CDR2 is YDEGEE. V lost 2 bases and J lost 8; bases outside the gene matches: 9. The CDR3 loop is CASSFNRDRGRGYTF. CDR3 bases: TGTGCCAGCAGCTTCAACCGGGACAGGGGACGGGGCTACACCTTC.